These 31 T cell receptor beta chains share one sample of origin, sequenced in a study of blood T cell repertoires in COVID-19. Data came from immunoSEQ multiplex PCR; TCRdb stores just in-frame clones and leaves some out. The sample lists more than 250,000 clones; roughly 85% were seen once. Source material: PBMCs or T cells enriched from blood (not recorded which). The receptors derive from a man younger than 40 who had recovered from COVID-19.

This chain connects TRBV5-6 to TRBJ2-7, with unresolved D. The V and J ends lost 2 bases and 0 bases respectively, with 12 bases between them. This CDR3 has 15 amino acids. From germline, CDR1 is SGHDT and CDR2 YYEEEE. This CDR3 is CASSFRFSSSYEQYF. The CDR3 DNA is TGTGCCAGCAGCTTCCGGTTTTCGAGCTCCTACGAGCAGTACTTC.

The CDR3 DNA is TGTGCCAGCAGCGCCGGGGACAGGCCCTACGAGCAGTACTTC. This translates into CASSAGDRPYEQYF. This chain joins TRBV9 and TRBJ2-7; 8 bases agree with TRBD1. Germline CDR1 is SGDLS and CDR2 is YYNGEE. With V trimmed by 3 bases and J by 2 bases, 4 bases remained unmatched. This CDR3 spans 14 amino acids.

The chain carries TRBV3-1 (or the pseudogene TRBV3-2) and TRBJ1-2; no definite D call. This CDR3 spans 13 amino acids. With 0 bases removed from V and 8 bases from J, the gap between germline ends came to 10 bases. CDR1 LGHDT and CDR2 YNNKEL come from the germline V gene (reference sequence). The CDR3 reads CASSQEASLGYTF. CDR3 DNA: TGTGCCAGCAGCCAAGAGGCAAGTCTGGGCTACACCTTC.

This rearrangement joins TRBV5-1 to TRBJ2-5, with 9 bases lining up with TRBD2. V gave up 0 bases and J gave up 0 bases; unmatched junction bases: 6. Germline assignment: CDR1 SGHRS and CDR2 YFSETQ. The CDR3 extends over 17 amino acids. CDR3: CASSLAALAGNQETQYF. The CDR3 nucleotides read TGCGCCAGCAGCTTGGCGGCCCTAGCGGGAAACCAAGAGACCCAGTACTTC.

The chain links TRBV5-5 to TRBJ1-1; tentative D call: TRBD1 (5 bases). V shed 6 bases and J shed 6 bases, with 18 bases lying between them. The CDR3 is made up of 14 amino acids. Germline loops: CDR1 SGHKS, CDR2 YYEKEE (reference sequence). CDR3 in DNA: TGTGCCAGCATTATGACGGGACTCGGCGCTGAAGCTTTCTTT. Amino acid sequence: CASIMTGLGAEAFF. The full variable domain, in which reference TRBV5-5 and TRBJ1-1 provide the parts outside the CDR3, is DAGVTQSPTHLIKTRGQQVTLRCSPISGHKSVSWYQQVLGQGPQFIFQYYEKEERGRGNFPDRFSARQFPNYSSELNVNALLLGDSALYLCASIMTGLGAEAFFGQGTRLTVV.

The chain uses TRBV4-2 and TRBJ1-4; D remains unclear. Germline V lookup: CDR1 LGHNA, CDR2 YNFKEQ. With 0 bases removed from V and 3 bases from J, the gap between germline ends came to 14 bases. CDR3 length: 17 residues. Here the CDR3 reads CASSQDLPTFSNEKLFF. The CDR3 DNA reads TGTGCCAGCAGCCAAGATCTCCCGACATTCTCTAATGAAAAACTGTTTTTT.

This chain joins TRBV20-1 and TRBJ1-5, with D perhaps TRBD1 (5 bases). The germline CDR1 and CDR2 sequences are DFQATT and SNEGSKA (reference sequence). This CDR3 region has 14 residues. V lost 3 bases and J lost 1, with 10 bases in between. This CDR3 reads CSASSGLSNQPQHF. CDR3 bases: TGCAGTGCTAGTTCGGGACTGAGCAATCAGCCCCAGCATTTT.

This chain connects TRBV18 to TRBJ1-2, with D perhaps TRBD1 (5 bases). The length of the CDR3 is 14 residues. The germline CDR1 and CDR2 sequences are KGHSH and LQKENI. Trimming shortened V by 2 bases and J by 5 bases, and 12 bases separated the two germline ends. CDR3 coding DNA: TGTGCCAGCTCACCAGGGGCCGGGGGATATGGCTACACCTTC. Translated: CASSPGAGGYGYTF.

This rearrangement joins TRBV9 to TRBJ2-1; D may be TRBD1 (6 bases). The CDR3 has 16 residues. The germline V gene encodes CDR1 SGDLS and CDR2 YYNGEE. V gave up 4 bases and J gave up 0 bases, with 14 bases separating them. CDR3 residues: CASSPLGGSSYNEQFF. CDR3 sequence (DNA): TGTGCCAGCAGCCCCTTAGGGGGTAGCTCCTACAATGAGCAGTTCTTC.

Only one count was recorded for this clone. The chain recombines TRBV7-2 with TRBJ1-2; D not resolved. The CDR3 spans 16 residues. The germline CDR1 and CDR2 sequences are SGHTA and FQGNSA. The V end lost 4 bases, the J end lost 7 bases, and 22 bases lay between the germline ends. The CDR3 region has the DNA TGTGCCAGCAGCTGGGCGGCCGGGAGTACTATACGTGGCTACACCTTC. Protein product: CASSWAAGSTIRGYTF. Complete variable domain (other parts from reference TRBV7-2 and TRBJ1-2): GAGVSQSPSNKVTEKGKDVELRCDPISGHTALYWYRQSLGQGLEFLIYFQGNSAPDKSGLPSDRFSAERTGGSVSTLTIQRTQQEDSAVYLCASSWAAGSTIRGYTFGSGTRLTVV.

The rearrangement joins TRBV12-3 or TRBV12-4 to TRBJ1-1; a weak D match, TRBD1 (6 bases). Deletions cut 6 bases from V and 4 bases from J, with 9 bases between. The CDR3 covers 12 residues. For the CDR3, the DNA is TGTGCCAGCAGGACAGGAATCACTGAAGCTTTCTTT. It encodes CASRTGITEAFF.

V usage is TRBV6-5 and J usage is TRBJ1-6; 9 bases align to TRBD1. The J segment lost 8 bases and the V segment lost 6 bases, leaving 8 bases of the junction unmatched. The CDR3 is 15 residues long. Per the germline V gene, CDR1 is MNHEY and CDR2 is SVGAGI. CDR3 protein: CASRIGQGRYSPLHF. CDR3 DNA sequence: TGTGCCAGCAGAATCGGACAGGGGCGATATTCACCCCTCCACTTT.

The CDR3 spells CASSYSEGETEAFF. The CDR3 DNA sequence: TGTGCCAGCAGTTACTCGGAAGGGGAAACTGAAGCTTTCTTT. The chain combines TRBV6-2 or TRBV6-3 with TRBJ1-1, with D possibly matching TRBD1 (5 bases). The V gene's germline CDR1 is MNHEY and CDR2 SVGEGT. This CDR3 contains 14 residues. The ends were cut back, 0 bases at V and 5 bases at J, with 10 bases in the middle.

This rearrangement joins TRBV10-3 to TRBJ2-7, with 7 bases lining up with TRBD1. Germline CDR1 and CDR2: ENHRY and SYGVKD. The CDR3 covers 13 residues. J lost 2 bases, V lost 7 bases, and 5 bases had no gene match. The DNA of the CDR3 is TGTGCCATCACCCCGGGACAGCCCTACGAGCAGTACTTC. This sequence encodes CAITPGQPYEQYF.

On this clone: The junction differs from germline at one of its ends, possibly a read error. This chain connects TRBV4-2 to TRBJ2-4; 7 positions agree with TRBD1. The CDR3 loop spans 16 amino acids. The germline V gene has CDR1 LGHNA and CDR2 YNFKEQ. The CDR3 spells CASSQYTGTAENIQYF. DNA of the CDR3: TGTGCCAGCAGCCAGTATACCGGGACAGCCGAAAACATTCAGTACTTC.

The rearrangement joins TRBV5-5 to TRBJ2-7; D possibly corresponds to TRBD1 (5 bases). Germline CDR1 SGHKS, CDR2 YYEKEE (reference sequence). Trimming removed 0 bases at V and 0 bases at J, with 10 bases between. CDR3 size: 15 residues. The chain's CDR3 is CASSLVTDSSYEQYF. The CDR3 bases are TGTGCCAGCAGCTTGGTTACAGACAGCTCCTACGAGCAGTACTTC.

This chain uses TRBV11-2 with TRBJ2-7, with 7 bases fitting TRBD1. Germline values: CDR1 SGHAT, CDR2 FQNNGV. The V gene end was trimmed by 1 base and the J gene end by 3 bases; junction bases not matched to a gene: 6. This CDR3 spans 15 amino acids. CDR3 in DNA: TGTGCCAGCAGCTTAGGAGGGACAGACCTCTACGAGCAGTACTTC. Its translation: CASSLGGTDLYEQYF.

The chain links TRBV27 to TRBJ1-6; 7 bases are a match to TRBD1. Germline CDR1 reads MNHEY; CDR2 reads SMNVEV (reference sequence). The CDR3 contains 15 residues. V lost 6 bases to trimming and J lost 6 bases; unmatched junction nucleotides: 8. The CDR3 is CASSRQGRGNSPLHF. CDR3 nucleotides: TGTGCCAGCAGCCGACAGGGTAGGGGTAATTCACCCCTCCACTTT.

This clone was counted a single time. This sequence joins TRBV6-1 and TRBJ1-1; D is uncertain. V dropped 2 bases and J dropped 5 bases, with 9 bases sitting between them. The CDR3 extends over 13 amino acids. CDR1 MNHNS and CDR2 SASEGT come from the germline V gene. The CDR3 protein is CASSEIGRTEAFF. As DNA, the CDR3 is TGTGCCAGCAGTGAAATCGGGAGGACTGAAGCTTTCTTT.

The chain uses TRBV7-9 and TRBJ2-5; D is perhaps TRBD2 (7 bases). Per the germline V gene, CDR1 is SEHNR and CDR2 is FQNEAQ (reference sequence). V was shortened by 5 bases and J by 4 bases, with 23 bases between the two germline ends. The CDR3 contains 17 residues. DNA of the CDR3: TGTGCCAGCAGCCATGGTATTGGTGCGGGGGCGGGAGAGACCCAGTACTTC. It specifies CASSHGIGAGAGETQYF.

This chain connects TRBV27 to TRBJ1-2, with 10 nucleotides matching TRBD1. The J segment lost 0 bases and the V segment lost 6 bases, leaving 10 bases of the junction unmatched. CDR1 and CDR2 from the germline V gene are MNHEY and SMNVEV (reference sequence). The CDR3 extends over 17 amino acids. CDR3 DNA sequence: TGTGCCAGCAGCCAAACCGTCGACAGGGGGCCTAACTATGGCTACACCTTC. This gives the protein CASSQTVDRGPNYGYTF.

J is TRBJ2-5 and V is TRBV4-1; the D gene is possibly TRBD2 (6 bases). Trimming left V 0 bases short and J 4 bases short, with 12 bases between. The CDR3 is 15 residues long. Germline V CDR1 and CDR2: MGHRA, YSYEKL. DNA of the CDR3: TGCGCCAGCAGCCAAGATCAGGAGGGCGGAGAGACCCAGTACTTC. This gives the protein CASSQDQEGGETQYF.

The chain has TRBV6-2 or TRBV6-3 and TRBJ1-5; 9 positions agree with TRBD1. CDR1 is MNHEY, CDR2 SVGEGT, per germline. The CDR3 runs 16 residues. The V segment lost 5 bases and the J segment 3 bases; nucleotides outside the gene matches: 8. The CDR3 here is CASSDPRDRDNQPQHF. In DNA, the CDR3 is TGTGCCAGCAGTGACCCCCGGGACAGGGACAATCAGCCCCAGCATTTT.

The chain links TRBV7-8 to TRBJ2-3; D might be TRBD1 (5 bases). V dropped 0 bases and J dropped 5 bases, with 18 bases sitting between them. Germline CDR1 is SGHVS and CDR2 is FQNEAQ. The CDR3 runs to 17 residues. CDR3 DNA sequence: TGTGCCAGCAGCTTAGCGGCCAGTCCAGGGCCGATAGATACGCAGTATTTT. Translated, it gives CASSLAASPGPIDTQYF.

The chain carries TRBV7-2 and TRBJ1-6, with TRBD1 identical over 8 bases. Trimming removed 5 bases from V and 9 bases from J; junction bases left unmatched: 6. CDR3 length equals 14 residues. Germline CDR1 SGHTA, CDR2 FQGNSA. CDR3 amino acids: CASSADRGPSPLHF. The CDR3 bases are TGTGCCAGCAGCGCTGACAGGGGCCCTTCACCCCTCCACTTT.

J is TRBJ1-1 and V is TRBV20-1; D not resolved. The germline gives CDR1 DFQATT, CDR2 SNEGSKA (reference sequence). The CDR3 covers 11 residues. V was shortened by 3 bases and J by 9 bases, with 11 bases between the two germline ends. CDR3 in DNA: TGCAGTGCTAGTAGACAAGCCCAAGCTTTCTTT. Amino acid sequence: CSASRQAQAFF.

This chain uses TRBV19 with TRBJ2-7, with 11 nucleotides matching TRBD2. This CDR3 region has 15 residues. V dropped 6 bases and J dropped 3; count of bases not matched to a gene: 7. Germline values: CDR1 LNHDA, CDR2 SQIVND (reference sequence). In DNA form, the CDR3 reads TGTGCCAGTAGGGAACTAGCGGGGGACCGCTACGAGCAGTACTTC. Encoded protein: CASRELAGDRYEQYF.

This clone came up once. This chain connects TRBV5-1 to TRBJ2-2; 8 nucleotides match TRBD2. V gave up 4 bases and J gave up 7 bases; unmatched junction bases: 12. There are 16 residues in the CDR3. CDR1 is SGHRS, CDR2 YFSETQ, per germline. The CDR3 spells CASSPNPGGADGELFF. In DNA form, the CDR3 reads TGCGCCAGCAGCCCCAACCCCGGGGGGGCGGACGGGGAGCTGTTTTTT.

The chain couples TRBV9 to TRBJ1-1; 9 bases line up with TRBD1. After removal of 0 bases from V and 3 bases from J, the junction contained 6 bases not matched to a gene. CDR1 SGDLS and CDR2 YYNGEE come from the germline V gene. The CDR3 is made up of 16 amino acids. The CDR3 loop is CASSVAGTGQYTEAFF. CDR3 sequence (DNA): TGTGCCAGCAGCGTAGCAGGGACAGGGCAGTACACTGAAGCTTTCTTT.

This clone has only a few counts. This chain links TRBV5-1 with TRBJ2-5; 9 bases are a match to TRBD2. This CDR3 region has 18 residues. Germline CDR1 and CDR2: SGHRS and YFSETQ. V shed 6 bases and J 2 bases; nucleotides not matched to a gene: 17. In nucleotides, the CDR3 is TGCGCCAGCACCCGGACAGGAAGCAGCGGGGGGTTACAAGAGACCCAGTACTTC. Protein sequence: CASTRTGSSGGLQETQYF.

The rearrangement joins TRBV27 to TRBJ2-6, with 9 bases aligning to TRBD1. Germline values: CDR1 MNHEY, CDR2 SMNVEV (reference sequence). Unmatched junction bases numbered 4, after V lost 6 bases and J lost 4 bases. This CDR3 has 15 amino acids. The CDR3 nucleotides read TGTGCCAGCAGACAGGGGGCGCGAGGGGCCAACGTCCTGACTTTC. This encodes CASRQGARGANVLTF.